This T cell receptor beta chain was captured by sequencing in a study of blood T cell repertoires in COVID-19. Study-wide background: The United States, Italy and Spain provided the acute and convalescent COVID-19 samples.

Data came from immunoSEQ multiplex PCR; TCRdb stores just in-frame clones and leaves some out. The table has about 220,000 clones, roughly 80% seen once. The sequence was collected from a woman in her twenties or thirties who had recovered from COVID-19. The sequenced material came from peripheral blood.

The chain's CDR3 is CASSLWQTGELFF. The CDR3 DNA sequence: TGTGCCAGCAGTTTATGGCAGACCGGGGAGCTGTTTTTT. The rearrangement uses TRBV27 and TRBJ2-2; no clear D. CDR1 and CDR2 (germline): MNHEY, SMNVEV (reference sequence). V lost 1 base and J lost 5, with 5 bases in between. There are 13 residues in the CDR3.